A selection of T cell receptor beta chains follows, all from one sample in a study of cytotoxic CD8 clonotypes in ibrutinib-treated CLL. Clones were sequenced by immunoSEQ multiplex PCR, and TCRdb holds only the in-frame ones, with some missing. Of about 140,000 clones in the sample, 70% to 90% were seen once. This material consisted of PBMCs, taken after 36 months of ibrutinib treatment. Receptor source: a human donor with chronic lymphocytic leukemia. CDR3s include the opening cysteine and the closing phenylalanine or tryptophan. Each record gives: J gene, V gene, clone size, D gene, CDR3 DNA, CDR3 protein. The D gene is left open where the match is weak. Expanded clones are given a class, and other clones once, few, many or no size at all.

>TRBJ2-1|TRBV15|.|.
TGTGCCACCAGCAGAGGGGCTTCGAGCTCCTACAATGAGCAGTTCTTC
CATSRGASSSYNEQFF
>TRBJ2-7|TRBV15|.|TRBD1
TGTGCCACCAGCCCAGTGGACAGGGACTACGAGCAGTACTTC
CATSPVDRDYEQYF
>TRBJ1-6|TRBV27|.|.
TGTGCCAGCAGTTTAAGTCATGCCAATTCACCCCTCCACTTT
CASSLSHANSPLHF
>TRBJ2-3|TRBV6-1|.|TRBD1
TGTGCCAGCAGTCCCCAGGGGGCGCGGGCAGATACGCAGTATTTT
CASSPQGARADTQYF
>TRBJ1-1|TRBV19|.|.
TGTGCCAGTCAGGGCAGGGACCCAAAGAACACTGAAGCTTTCTTT
CASQGRDPKNTEAFF
>TRBJ1-3|TRBV19|.|.
TGTGCCAGTAGCTATGGACTTGCAGGTATCTCTGGAAACACCATATATTTT
CASSYGLAGISGNTIYF
>TRBJ2-1|TRBV6-1|.|TRBD2
TGTGCCGGACGGACTAGCGGGAGTAAAAATGAGCAGTTCTTC
CAGRTSGSKNEQFF
>TRBJ1-4|TRBV7-8|.|TRBD1
TGTGCCAGCAGCGCGCACAGGACAGGGGCTAATGAAAAACTGTTTTTT
CASSAHRTGANEKLFF
>TRBJ2-5|TRBV5-5|.|.
TGTGCCAGCAGCTTAATACGGGAGACCCAGTACTTC
CASSLIRETQYF
>TRBJ1-2|TRBV5-6|.|TRBD1
TGTGCCAGCACCCCGGGACAGGGGGCAACCTATGGCTACACCTTC
CASTPGQGATYGYTF
>TRBJ2-5|TRBV5-5|.|.
TGTGCCAGCAGCTTGACCGGGGACGGGGCCCAGTACTTC
CASSLTGDGAQYF
>TRBJ2-2|TRBV2|.|TRBD1
TGTGCCAGCAGTGAAGCCCCGGGACAGGGGAAGGAGCTGTTTTTT
CASSEAPGQGKELFF
>TRBJ1-1|TRBV28|few|.
TGTGCCAGCAGTTCAGCTATGAACACTGAAGCTTTCTTT
CASSSAMNTEAFF
>TRBJ2-7|TRBV7-9|.|.
TGTGCCAGCAGCTTAGCAGCAGAGCCCTACGAGCAGTACTTC
CASSLAAEPYEQYF
>TRBJ1-1|TRBV27|.|.
TGTGCCAGTCGCGGACAGCTGAAAGCTTTCTTT
CASRGQLKAFF
>TRBJ1-1|TRBV28|.|.
TGTGCCAGCAGTCCCCCCGGAGGGGAGGGAACTGAAGCTTTCTTT
CASSPPGGEGTEAFF
>TRBJ2-2|TRBV15|.|TRBD2
TGTGCCACCAGCGGAGATGGGACTAGCGGGACGTCGTTCGGGGAGCTGTTTTTT
CATSGDGTSGTSFGELFF
>TRBJ2-7|TRBV4-1|.|TRBD1
TGCGCCAGCAGCTCTAGTACAGGGGTCTCCTACGAGCAGTACTTC
CASSSSTGVSYEQYF
>TRBJ2-7|TRBV5-1|.|TRBD2
TGCGCCAGCAGCTTGCGGTGGCGGGAGCGCGAGCAGTACTTC
CASSLRWREREQYF
>TRBJ1-1|TRBV7-9|.|.
TGTGCCAGCAGCTTAGTGGGGAGCGCTGAAGCTTTCTTT
CASSLVGSAEAFF